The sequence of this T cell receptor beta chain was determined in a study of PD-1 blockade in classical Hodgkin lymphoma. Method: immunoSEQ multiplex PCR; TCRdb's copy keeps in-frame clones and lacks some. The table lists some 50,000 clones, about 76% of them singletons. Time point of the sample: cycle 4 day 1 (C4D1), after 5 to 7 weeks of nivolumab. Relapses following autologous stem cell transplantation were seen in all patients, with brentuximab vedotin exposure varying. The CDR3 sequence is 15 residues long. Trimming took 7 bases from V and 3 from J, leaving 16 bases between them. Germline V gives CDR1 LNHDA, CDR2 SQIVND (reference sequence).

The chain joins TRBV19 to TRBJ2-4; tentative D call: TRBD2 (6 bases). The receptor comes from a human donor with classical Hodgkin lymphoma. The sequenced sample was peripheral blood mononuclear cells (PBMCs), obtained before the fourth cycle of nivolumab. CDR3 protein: CASNPGGEDKNIQYF. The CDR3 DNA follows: TGTGCCAGTAACCCCGGAGGGGAAGACAAAAACATTCAGTACTTC.